The 15 T cell receptor beta chains below come from one sample, sequenced in a study of control samples from healthy donors and cancer patients. Libraries were prepared by immunoSEQ multiplex PCR; TCRdb keeps only in-frame clonotypes and omits some of them. The table shows about 120,000 clones, with 75% to 90% occurring only once. Sequences were obtained from PBMCs. These receptors were taken from a woman between 50 and 59 years old with colorectal cancer.

The sample holds one count of this clone. CDR3 bases: TGCAGTGCTCTAGCGGGGGACCTCCAGTACTTC. The encoded protein is CSALAGDLQYF. The chain recombines TRBV20-1 with TRBJ2-4, with TRBD2 matching 10 bases. Trimming cost V 5 bases and J 13 bases; bases outside gene matches: 5. The CDR3 extends over 11 amino acids. Germline V CDR1 and CDR2: DFQATT, SNEGSKA (reference sequence).

This chain joins TRBV4-1 and TRBJ2-2; possibly TRBD2 for D (5 bases). Trimming took 4 bases from V and 1 from J, leaving 7 bases between them. CDR1 and CDR2 from the germline V gene are MGHRA and YSYEKL. This CDR3 spans 14 amino acids. CDR3 sequence reads: CASSPDLNTGELFF. The CDR3 DNA sequence: TGCGCCAGCAGCCCGGACTTGAACACCGGGGAGCTGTTTTTT.

The chain joins TRBV5-6 to TRBJ2-4; 16 bases map to TRBD2. Germline V CDR1 and CDR2: SGHDT, YYEEEE. V lost 3 bases and J lost 9; bases outside the gene matches: 6. This CDR3 is 16 amino acids long. The CDR3 loop is CASSSGLAGGAGIQYF. The CDR3 bases are TGTGCCAGCAGCTCGGGACTAGCGGGAGGGGCTGGCATTCAGTACTTC.

The chain is built from TRBV4-1 and TRBJ1-1; D unclear. The germline CDR1 and CDR2 sequences are MGHRA and YSYEKL. There are 17 residues in the CDR3. V was cut by 4 bases and J by 1 base, with 19 bases left in between. The CDR3: CASSLEGPGPENTEAFF. CDR3 DNA: TGCGCCAGCAGCCTAGAAGGGCCGGGCCCGGAGAACACTGAAGCTTTCTTT.

V and J are TRBV2 and TRBJ2-7; 9 bases agree with TRBD1. This CDR3 has 15 amino acids. Per the germline V gene, CDR1 is SNHLY and CDR2 is FYNNEI. With V trimmed by 8 bases and J by 4 bases, 12 bases remained unmatched. The CDR3 bases are TGTGCCAGCGGAGCCGGGACAGGGAGTCTTTACGAGCAGTACTTC. Encoded protein: CASGAGTGSLYEQYF.

V is TRBV6-2 or TRBV6-3 and J is TRBJ2-7; unclear D gene. Germline lookup yields CDR1 MNHEY and CDR2 SVGEGT. The CDR3 has 14 amino acids. V was pared by 2 bases and J by 2 bases, with 10 bases between. This chain's CDR3 is CASSYVGGAYEQYF. In DNA form, the CDR3 reads TGTGCCAGCAGTTACGTTGGCGGCGCCTACGAGCAGTACTTC.

The chain recombines TRBV30 with TRBJ1-6, with a possible D match to TRBD1 (5 bases). Germline V gene lookup returns CDR1 GTSNPN and CDR2 SVGIG (reference sequence). With 1 base removed from V and 6 bases from J, the gap between germline ends came to 10 bases. This CDR3 has 14 amino acids. CDR3 in amino acids: CAWSAGLFNSPLHF. CDR3 nucleotides: TGTGCCTGGAGTGCGGGACTTTTTAATTCACCCCTCCACTTT.

This chain links TRBV28 with TRBJ2-5; 7 bases map to TRBD1. V was pared by 6 bases and J by 2 bases, with 3 bases of the junction left unmatched. Per germline, CDR1 MDHEN and CDR2 SYDVKM. The CDR3 has 13 residues. CDR3 loop: CASRIQGQETQYF. The CDR3 DNA sequence: TGTGCCAGCAGAATACAGGGGCAAGAGACCCAGTACTTC. Using reference TRBV28 and TRBJ2-5 for the parts outside the CDR3, the full variable domain is DVKVTQSSRYLVKRTGEKVFLECVQDMDHENMFWYRQDPGLGLRLIYFSYDVKMKEKGDIPEGYSVSREKKERFSLILESASTNQTSMYLCASRIQGQETQYFGPGTRLLVL.

The chain employs TRBV2 and TRBJ1-2, with a possible D match to TRBD1 (5 bases). Trimming stripped 2 bases from V and 7 bases from J, with 11 bases between. There are 13 residues in the CDR3. Germline values: CDR1 SNHLY, CDR2 FYNNEI. The CDR3 sequence is CASSEQRGSGYTF. For the CDR3, the DNA is TGTGCCAGCAGTGAACAACGGGGGAGTGGCTACACCTTC.

The rearrangement joins TRBV6-1 to TRBJ1-1; no clear D gene. The length of the CDR3 is 18 residues. V lost 0 bases and J 0 bases, leaving 17 bases between the germline ends. Germline V gene sequence: CDR1 MNHNS, CDR2 SASEGT. CDR3 bases: TGTGCCAGCAGTGAAGCTCCACTCTTCGCCCTGATGAACACTGAAGCTTTCTTT. Protein sequence: CASSEAPLFALMNTEAFF.

This clone was found once. The chain links TRBV7-3 to TRBJ2-1, with D maybe TRBD2 (5 bases). This CDR3 comprises 13 residues. Germline-derived CDR1 and CDR2 are SGHTA and FQGTGA. Trimming removed 4 bases at V and 6 bases at J, with 10 bases between. In DNA, the CDR3 is TGTGCCAGCAGCTATACTAGAGGCAATGAGCAGTTCTTC. This gives the protein CASSYTRGNEQFF.

The chain recombines TRBV14 with TRBJ2-7; D gene uncertain. CDR1 and CDR2 from the germline V gene are SGHDN and FVKESK. Trimming left V 4 bases short and J 1 base short, with 11 bases between. The length of the CDR3 is 14 residues. DNA for the CDR3: TGTGCCAGCAGCCTGGCGTTTGATTCCTACGAGCAGTACTTC. Residues: CASSLAFDSYEQYF.

The chain joins TRBV7-8 to TRBJ1-1; D is undetermined. Germline values: CDR1 SGHVS, CDR2 FQNEAQ. This CDR3 has 10 residues. CDR3 residues: CVPLPVEAFF. In DNA form, the CDR3 reads TGTGTCCCACTCCCGGTTGAAGCTTTCTTT.

CDR3 bases: TGTGCCAGCAGTGGTTATAATTCACCCCTCCACTTT. It specifies CASSGYNSPLHF. This chain uses TRBV7-9 with TRBJ1-6, with no clear D. CDR3 size: 12 residues. Germline V gene sequence: CDR1 SEHNR, CDR2 FQNEAQ (reference sequence). V lost 6 bases to trimming and J lost 4 bases, with 4 bases between them.

This clone was found a few times. The rearrangement uses TRBV10-3 and TRBJ1-5; a weak D match, TRBD1 (5 bases). In germline, CDR1 is ENHRY, CDR2 SYGVKD. Trimming left V 5 bases short and J 5 bases short, with 13 bases between. The CDR3 extends over 14 amino acids. For the CDR3, the DNA is TGTGCCATCAGTAGTCTGCAGGGAGATCAGCCCCAGCATTTT. It yields the protein CAISSLQGDQPQHF.